Listed here is a single T cell receptor (beta chain). The antigen remains undetermined. V shed 0 bases and J shed 7 bases, with 10 bases lying between them. CDR3 length: 14 amino acids. Per the germline V gene, CDR1 is DFQATT and CDR2 is SNEGSKA (reference sequence). TCRdb fed the RT-PCR reads into MiXCR, producing one record per CDR3 protein. The top ten hold about a tenth of the sample, which has approximately 300,000 distinct CDR3 sequences, 20% to 25% seen once. These data belong to a study of response to subunit inactivated influenza vaccine. Broader study findings: It was suggested by the authors that few new T cells are recruited by each seasonal influenza vaccination.

This sequence originates from a man between 45 and 75 years old who received an inactivated influenza vaccine. The chain carries TRBV20-1 and TRBJ1-6; D remains unclear. Sample: PBMCs from blood, taken 21 months after vaccination. Here the CDR3 reads CSARDSGGNSPLHF. CDR3 DNA: TGCAGTGCTAGAGATTCTGGTGGGAATTCACCCCTCCACTTT.